Below, one TCR beta chain is given with its context. Its antigen remains unknown. Memory CD4+ cells were the fraction left after CD45RA+ naive selection. Germline V CDR1 and CDR2: SGHAT, FQNNGV. J lost 2 bases, V lost 7 bases, and 5 bases had no gene match. This CDR3 is built from 13 residues. Original methodology: Filtering differed since immunoSEQ provided only junctions, with no quality scores. Clones were sequenced by immunoSEQ multiplex PCR, and TCRdb holds only the in-frame ones, with some missing. V, J and clone size are taken as reported in that table, and D and trimming were inferred from the DNA itself. The table records around 2.3 million clones, more than 90% of them present only once. The sample is drawn from a study of shared clonotypes between healthy human individuals. Study as a whole: Each donor's CD8 memory used one plate, CD8 naive two, each CD4 subset three. Study-level points and caveats: Sampling included only blood; tissue repertoires likely differ.

The sample comprised naive CD4+ T cells sorted from blood. Subset described: CD45RA+ positively selected. The chain joins TRBV11-2 to TRBJ2-7, with 7 bases identical to TRBD2. The receptor was derived from a man between 18 and 29 years old in good health. The CDR3 DNA reads as TGTGCCAGCAACCCGGGAGGAACCTACGAGCAGTACTTC. As protein: CASNPGGTYEQYF.